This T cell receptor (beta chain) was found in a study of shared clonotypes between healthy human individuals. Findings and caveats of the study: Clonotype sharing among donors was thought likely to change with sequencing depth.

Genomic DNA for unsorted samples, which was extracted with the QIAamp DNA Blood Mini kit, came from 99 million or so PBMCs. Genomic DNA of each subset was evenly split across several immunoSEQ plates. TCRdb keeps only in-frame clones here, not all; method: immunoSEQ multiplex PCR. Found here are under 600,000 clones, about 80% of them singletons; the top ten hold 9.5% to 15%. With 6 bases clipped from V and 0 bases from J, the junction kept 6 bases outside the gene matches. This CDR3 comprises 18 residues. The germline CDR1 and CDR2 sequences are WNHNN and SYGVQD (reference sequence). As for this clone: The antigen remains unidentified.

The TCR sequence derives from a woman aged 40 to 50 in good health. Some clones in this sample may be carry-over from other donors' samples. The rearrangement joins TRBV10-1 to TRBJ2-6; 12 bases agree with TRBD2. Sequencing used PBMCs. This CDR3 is CASRRGLAGPSGANVLTF. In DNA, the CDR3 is TGCGCCAGCAGAAGGGGACTAGCGGGTCCCTCTGGGGCCAACGTCCTGACTTTC.